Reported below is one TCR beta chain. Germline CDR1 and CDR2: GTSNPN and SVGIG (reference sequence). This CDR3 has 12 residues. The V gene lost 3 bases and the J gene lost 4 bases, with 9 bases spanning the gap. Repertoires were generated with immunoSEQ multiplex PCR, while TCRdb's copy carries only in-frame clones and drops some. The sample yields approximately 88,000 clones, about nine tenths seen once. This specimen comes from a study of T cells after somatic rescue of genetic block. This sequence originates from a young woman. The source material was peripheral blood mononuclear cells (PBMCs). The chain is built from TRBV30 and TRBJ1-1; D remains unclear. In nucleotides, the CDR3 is TGTGCCTGGAGCTGGGGAGGCACTGAAGCTTTCTTT. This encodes CAWSWGGTEAFF. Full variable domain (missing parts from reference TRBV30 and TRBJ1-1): SQTIHQWPATLVQPVGSPLSLECTVEGTSNPNLYWYRQAAGRGLQLLFYSVGIGQISSEVPQNLSASRPQDRQFILSSKKLLLSDSGFYLCAWSWGGTEAFFGQGTRLTVV.